Following are 15 T cell receptor beta chains from one sample sequenced in a study of T cells and Merkel cell carcinoma outcomes (dated by TCRdb to about 2020). Libraries were built with the immunoSEQ multiplex PCR assay. In TCRdb, the immuneACCESS table is reduced to in-frame sequences with V and J assigned. These tables do not hold every clone; where another copy was compared, an unresolved V gene accounts for under half, and the others remain unexplained. Within this sample are about 15,000 clones, with 92% of them counted one time only. The ten biggest clones cover 2% to 2.5% of the sample. Source material: tumor tissue from Merkel cell carcinoma. The receptors were gathered from a human donor with Merkel cell carcinoma.

The rearrangement uses TRBV11-3 and TRBJ1-1; tentative D call: TRBD1 (5 bases). The CDR3 has 15 amino acids. The ends were cut back, 4 bases at V and 4 bases at J, with 16 bases in the middle. Germline CDR1 and CDR2: SGHNT and YENEEA. CDR3 sequence reads: CASSSSLMGGTEAFF. Written as DNA, the CDR3 is TGTGCCAGCAGCTCGTCTCTAATGGGGGGCACTGAAGCTTTCTTT.

To note about this clone: Other DNA sequences in the same sample also yield this CDR3. This sequence joins TRBV27 and TRBJ2-7, with D possibly matching TRBD1 (6 bases). Germline CDR1 reads MNHEY; CDR2 reads SMNVEV (reference sequence). Trimming cost V 2 bases and J 0 bases, with 8 bases left between them. The CDR3 contains 14 residues. Written as DNA, the CDR3 is TGTGCCAGCAGTTTAAACAGGGCCTCCTACGAGCAGTACTTC. This sequence encodes CASSLNRASYEQYF.

This rearrangement joins TRBV7-2 to TRBJ2-5; 9 bases are a match to TRBD2. Germline assignment: CDR1 SGHTA and CDR2 FQGNSA. This CDR3 contains 16 residues. The junction had 8 bases not matched to a gene; V was cut back by 4 bases and J by 2 bases. The CDR3 sequence: CASSSLAGGQQETQYF. As DNA, the CDR3 is TGTGCCAGCAGCTCCCTGGCGGGGGGGCAGCAAGAGACCCAGTACTTC.

V is TRBV20-1 and J is TRBJ2-7, with D hard to call. This CDR3 comprises 11 residues. V lost 3 bases and J 6 bases, leaving 9 bases between the germline ends. Germline V gene lookup returns CDR1 DFQATT and CDR2 SNEGSKA (reference sequence). The DNA of the CDR3 is TGCAGTGCTAGTATCCTAGTCGAGCAGTACTTC. This codes for CSASILVEQYF.

As concerns this clone: An end of the junction differs from the germline gene, which may be a read error. This chain links TRBV5-1 with TRBJ2-3, with 8 positions matching TRBD2. Germline lookup yields CDR1 SGHRS and CDR2 YFSETQ. The CDR3 consists of 15 residues. The CDR3 spells CASSFAAGVGDMQYF. DNA of the CDR3: TGCGCCAGCAGCTTTGCAGCGGGGGTGGGAGATATGCAGTATTTT.

The chain carries TRBV27 and TRBJ2-1, with 8 positions matching TRBD2. Germline V gene sequence: CDR1 MNHEY, CDR2 SMNVEV (reference sequence). V lost 6 bases and J lost 5; bases outside the gene matches: 12. The CDR3 is made up of 16 amino acids. CDR3 nucleotides: TGTGCCAGCAGGACACTAGCGGCGGGAGTTGACAATGAGCAGTTCTTC. Translated, it gives CASRTLAAGVDNEQFF.

The chain carries TRBV16 and TRBJ1-5, with 7 bases that match TRBD1. The CDR3 is made up of 14 amino acids. Germline CDR1 and CDR2: KGHSY and FQNENV. Unmatched junction bases numbered 1, after V lost 0 bases and J lost 5 bases. The CDR3 bases are TGTGCCAGCAGCCAATCGCAGGGGGATCAGCCCCAGCATTTT. Its protein product is CASSQSQGDQPQHF.

The chain combines TRBV7-2 with TRBJ2-7; 10 bases are a match to TRBD1. CDR3 length: 14 residues. The V gene end was trimmed by 3 bases and the J gene end by 3 bases; junction bases not matched to a gene: 2. Germline loops: CDR1 SGHTA, CDR2 FQGNSA. The CDR3 nucleotides are TGTGCCAGCAGCTTCGGACAGGGGGGCTACGAGCAGTACTTC. It translates to CASSFGQGGYEQYF. The full variable domain, in which reference TRBV7-2 and TRBJ2-7 provide the parts outside the CDR3, is GAGVSQSPSNKVTEKGKDVELRCDPISGHTALYWYRQSLGQGLEFLIYFQGNSAPDKSGLPSDRFSAERTGGSVSTLTIQRTQQEDSAVYLCASSFGQGGYEQYFGPGTRLTVT.

To note about this clone: A read error may produce the germline difference seen at one junction end. The chain has TRBV6-5 and TRBJ2-5; D may be TRBD1 or TRBD2 (7 bases each). This CDR3 is built from 16 residues. The germline V gene encodes CDR1 MNHEY and CDR2 SVGAGI. The CDR3 sequence: CASSYSPGGGRETQYF. CDR3 bases: TGTGCCAGTAGTTACTCGCCAGGGGGAGGGAGAGAGACCCAGTACTTC.

The chain uses TRBV27 and TRBJ2-5; D ambiguous. Germline assignment: CDR1 MNHEY and CDR2 SMNVEV (reference sequence). Between the trimmed V and J ends, which lost 5 bases and 4 bases, there was a span of 14 bases. The CDR3 extends over 14 amino acids. CDR3 sequence (DNA): TGTGCCAGCAGTCTCTCCGCAGGCCGAGAGACCCAGTACTTC. Translation: CASSLSAGRETQYF.

CDR3 loop: CASSVERGGSEQYF. The CDR3 DNA reads as TGTGCCAGCAGTGTGGAAAGGGGTGGTAGCGAGCAGTACTTC. This rearrangement joins TRBV2 to TRBJ2-7, with a possible D match to TRBD1 (5 bases). The CDR3 spans 14 residues. Looked up from germline, CDR1 is SNHLY and CDR2 is FYNNEI. V was pared by 4 bases and J by 6 bases, with 16 bases between.

The chain joins TRBV7-8 to TRBJ1-1, with D perhaps matching TRBD1 (5 bases). The V end was cut by 5 bases, the J end by 4 bases, with 14 bases between. This CDR3 region has 14 residues. Germline V gene lookup returns CDR1 SGHVS and CDR2 FQNEAQ. The CDR3, as DNA: TGTGCCAGCAGCCTCTGGGGCCGAGGCACTGAAGCTTTCTTT. This sequence encodes CASSLWGRGTEAFF.

To note about this clone: The same CDR3 is also encoded by other DNA sequences in this sample. V usage is TRBV5-1 and J usage is TRBJ1-1, with D perhaps TRBD1 (5 bases). Germline V gene data show CDR1 as SGHRS and CDR2 as YFSETQ. CDR3 length: 15 residues. Trimming removed 2 bases from V and 3 bases from J, with 14 bases in between. CDR3 in amino acids: CASSLVIGADTEAFF. In DNA form, the CDR3 reads TGCGCCAGCAGCTTAGTTATTGGGGCGGACACTGAAGCTTTCTTT.

DNA for the CDR3: TGTGCCTGGAGTGGGGACAGTGAAAAACTGTTTTTT. Translating gives CAWSGDSEKLFF. The J gene is TRBJ1-4, the V gene TRBV30, with 7 bases aligning to TRBD1. Per germline, CDR1 GTSNPN and CDR2 SVGIG (reference sequence). CDR3 length: 12 amino acids. J gave up 7 bases and V 1 base, and 0 bases lay outside the gene matches.

V is TRBV4-1 and J is TRBJ2-5; TRBD1 aligns across 9 bases. Germline V gene lookup returns CDR1 MGHRA and CDR2 YSYEKL. The CDR3 contains 16 residues. Trimming at V came to 7 bases and at J to 2 bases, leaving 11 bases not matched to a gene. Written as DNA, the CDR3 is TGCGCCAGCACCCGGTCCGGGACAGGGAGGCAAGAGACCCAGTACTTC. As protein: CASTRSGTGRQETQYF.